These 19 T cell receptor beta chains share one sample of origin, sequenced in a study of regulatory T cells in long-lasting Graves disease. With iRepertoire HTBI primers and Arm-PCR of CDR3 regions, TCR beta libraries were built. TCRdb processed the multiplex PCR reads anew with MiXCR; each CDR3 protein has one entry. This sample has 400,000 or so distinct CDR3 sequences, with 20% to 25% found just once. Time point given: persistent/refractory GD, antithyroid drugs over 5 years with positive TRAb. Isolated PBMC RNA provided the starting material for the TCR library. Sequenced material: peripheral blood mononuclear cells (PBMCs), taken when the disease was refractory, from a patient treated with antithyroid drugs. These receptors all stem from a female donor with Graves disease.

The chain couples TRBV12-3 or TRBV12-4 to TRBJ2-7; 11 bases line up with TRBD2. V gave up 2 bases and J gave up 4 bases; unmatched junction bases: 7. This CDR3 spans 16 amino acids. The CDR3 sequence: CASSLTRASGRYEQYF. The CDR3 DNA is TGTGCCAGCAGTTTAACAAGGGCTAGCGGGAGGTACGAGCAGTACTTC.

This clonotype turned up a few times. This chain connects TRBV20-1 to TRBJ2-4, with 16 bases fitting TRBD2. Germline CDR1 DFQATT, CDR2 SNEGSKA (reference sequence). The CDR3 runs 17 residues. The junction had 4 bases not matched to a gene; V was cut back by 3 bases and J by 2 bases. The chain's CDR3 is CSARGLAGGPSKNIQYF. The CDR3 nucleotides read TGCAGTGCTAGGGGACTAGCGGGAGGGCCATCCAAAAACATTCAGTACTTC.

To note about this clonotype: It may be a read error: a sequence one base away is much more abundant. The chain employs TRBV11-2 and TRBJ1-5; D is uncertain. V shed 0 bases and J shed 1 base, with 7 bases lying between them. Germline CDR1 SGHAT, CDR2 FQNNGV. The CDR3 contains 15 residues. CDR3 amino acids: CASSLDDGSNQPQHF. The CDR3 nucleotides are TGTGCCAGCAGCTTAGACGACGGGAGCAATCAGCCCCAGCATTTT.

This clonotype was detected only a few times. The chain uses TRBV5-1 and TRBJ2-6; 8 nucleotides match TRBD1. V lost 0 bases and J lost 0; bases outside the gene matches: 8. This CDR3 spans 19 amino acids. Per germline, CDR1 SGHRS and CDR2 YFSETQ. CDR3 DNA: TGCGCCAGCAGCTTGGCCCGAGGACAGGGTAACTCTGGGGCCAACGTCCTGACTTTC. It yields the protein CASSLARGQGNSGANVLTF.

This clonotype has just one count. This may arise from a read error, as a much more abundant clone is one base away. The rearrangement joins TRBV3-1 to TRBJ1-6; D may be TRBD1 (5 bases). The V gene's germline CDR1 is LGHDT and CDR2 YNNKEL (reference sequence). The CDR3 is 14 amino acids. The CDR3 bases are TGTGCCAGCAGCCCCGGGACGGCTAATTCACCCCTCTACTTT. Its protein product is CASSPGTANSPLYF. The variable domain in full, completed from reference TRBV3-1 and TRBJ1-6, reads DTAVSQTPKYLVTQMGNDKSIKCEQNLGHDTMYWYKQDSKKFLKIMFSYNNKELIINETVPNRFSPKSPDKAHLNLHINSLELGDSAVYFCASSPGTANSPLYFGNGTRLTVT.

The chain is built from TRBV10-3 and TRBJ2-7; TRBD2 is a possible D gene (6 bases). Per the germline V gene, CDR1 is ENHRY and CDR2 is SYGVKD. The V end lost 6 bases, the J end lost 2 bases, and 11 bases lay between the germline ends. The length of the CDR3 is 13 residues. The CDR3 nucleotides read TGTGCCATCAGGATTAGCGGAACCTACGAGCAGTACTTC. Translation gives CAIRISGTYEQYF.

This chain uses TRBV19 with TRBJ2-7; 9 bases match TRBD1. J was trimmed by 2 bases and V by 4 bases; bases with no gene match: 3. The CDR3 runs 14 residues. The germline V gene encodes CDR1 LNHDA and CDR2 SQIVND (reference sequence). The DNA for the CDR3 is TGTGCCAGTAGTAGACAGGGGGGAACCTACGAGCAGTACTTC. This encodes CASSRQGGTYEQYF.

CDR3 in DNA: TGTGCCAGCAGCCAATCTGGGACAGGGGCCAGTGGCTACACCTTC. Translating gives CASSQSGTGASGYTF. This chain uses TRBV16 with TRBJ1-2; 10 bases line up with TRBD1. V was pared by 0 bases and J by 7 bases, with 5 bases of the junction left unmatched. The CDR3 covers 15 residues. The germline CDR1 and CDR2 sequences are KGHSY and FQNENV.

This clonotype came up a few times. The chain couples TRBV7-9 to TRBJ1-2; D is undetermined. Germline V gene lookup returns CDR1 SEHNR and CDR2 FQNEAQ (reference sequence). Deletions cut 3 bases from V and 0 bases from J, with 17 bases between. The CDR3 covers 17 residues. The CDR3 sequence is CASSLEGRVGANYGYTF. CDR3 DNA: TGTGCCAGCAGCTTGGAGGGTCGAGTTGGAGCTAACTATGGCTACACCTTC.

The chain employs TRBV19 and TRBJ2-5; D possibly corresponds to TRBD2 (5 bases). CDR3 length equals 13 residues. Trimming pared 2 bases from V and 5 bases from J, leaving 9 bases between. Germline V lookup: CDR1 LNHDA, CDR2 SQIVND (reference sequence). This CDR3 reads CASSISGSETQYF. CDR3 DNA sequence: TGTGCCAGTAGTATAAGTGGGAGTGAGACCCAGTACTTC.

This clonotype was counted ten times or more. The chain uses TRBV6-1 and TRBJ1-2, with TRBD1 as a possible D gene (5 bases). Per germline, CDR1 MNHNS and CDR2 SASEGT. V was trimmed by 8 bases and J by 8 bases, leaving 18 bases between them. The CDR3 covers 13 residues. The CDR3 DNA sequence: TGTGCCAGCGGCGGCAGGGCCTATTACGGCTACACCTTC. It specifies CASGGRAYYGYTF.

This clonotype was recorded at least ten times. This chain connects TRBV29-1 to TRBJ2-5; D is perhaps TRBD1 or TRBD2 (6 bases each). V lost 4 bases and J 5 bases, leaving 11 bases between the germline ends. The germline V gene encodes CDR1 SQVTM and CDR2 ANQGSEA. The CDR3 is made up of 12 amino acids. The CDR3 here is CSVVQGGETQYF. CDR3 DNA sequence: TGCAGCGTTGTACAGGGAGGTGAGACCCAGTACTTC. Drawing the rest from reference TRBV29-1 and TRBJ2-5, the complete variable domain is SAVISQKPSRDICQRGTSLTIQCQVDSQVTMMFWYRQQPGQSLTLIATANQGSEATYESGFVIDKFPISRPNLTFSTLTVSNMSPEDSSIYLCSVVQGGETQYFGPGTRLLVL.

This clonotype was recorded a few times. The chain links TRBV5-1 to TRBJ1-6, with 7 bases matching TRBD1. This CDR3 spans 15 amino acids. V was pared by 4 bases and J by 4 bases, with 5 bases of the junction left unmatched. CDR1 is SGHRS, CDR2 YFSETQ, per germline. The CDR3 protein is CASSRDREYNSPLHF. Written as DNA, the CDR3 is TGCGCCAGCAGCCGTGACAGGGAGTATAATTCACCCCTCCACTTT. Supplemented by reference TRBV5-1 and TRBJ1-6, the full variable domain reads KAGVTQTPRYLIKTRGQQVTLSCSPISGHRSVSWYQQTPGQGLQFLFEYFSETQRNKGNFPGRFSGRQFSNSRSEMNVSTLELGDSALYLCASSRDREYNSPLHFGNGTRLTVT.

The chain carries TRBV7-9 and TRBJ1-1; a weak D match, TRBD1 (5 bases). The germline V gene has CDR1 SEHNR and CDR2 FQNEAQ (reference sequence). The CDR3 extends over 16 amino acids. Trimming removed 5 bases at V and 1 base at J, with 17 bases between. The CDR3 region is CASSTRFGGPNTEAFF. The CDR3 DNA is TGTGCCAGCAGCACCCGATTCGGGGGACCGAACACTGAAGCTTTCTTT.

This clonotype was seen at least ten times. CDR3 residues: CASSFRLNTEAFF. The CDR3 DNA is TGTGCCAGCAGCTTCCGCCTGAACACTGAAGCTTTCTTT. The genes are TRBV11-3 and TRBJ1-1; D call uncertain. Germline lookup yields CDR1 SGHNT and CDR2 YENEEA. This CDR3 comprises 13 residues. The ends were cut back, 3 bases at V and 0 bases at J, with 5 bases in the middle.

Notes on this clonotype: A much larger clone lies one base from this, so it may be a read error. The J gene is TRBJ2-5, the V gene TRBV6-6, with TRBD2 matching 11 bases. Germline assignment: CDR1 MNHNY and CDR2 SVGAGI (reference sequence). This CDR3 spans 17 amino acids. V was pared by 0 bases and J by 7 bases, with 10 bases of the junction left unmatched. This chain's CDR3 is CASSYSGGTSGGGTQYF. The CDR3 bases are TGTGCCAGCAGTTACTCGGGCGGGACTAGCGGCGGAGGGACCCAGTACTTC.

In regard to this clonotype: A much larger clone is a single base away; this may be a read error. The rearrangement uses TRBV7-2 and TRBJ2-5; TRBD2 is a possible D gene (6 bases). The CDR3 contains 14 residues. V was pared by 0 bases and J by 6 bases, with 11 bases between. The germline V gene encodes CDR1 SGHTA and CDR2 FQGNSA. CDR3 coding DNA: TGTGCCAGCAGCTTAGCGTTACGGGGGAAGACCCAGTACTTC. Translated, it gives CASSLALRGKTQYF. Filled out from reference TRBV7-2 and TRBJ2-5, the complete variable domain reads GAGVSQSPSNKVTEKGKDVELRCDPISGHTALYWYRQSLGQGLEFLIYFQGNSAPDKSGLPSDRFSAERTGGSVSTLTIQRTQQEDSAVYLCASSLALRGKTQYFGPGTRLLVL.

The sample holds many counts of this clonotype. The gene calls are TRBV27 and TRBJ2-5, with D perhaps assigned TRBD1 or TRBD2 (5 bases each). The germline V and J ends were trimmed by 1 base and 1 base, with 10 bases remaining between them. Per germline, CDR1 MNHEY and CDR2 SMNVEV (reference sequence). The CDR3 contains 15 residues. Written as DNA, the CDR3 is TGTGCCAGCAGTTTATGGGGGAATCCCCAAGAGACCCAGTACTTC. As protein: CASSLWGNPQETQYF.

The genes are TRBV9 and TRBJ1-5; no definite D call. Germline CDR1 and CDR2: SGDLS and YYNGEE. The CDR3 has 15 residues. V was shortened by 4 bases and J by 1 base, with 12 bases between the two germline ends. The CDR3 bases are TGTGCCAGCAGCCGCGGGGAGGCGAGCAATCAGCCCCAGCATTTT. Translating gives CASSRGEASNQPQHF.